Following are 26 T cell receptor beta chains from one sample sequenced in a study of graft-versus-host responses after intestinal transplantation. Assay used: immunoSEQ multiplex PCR; TCRdb lists only in-frame clones, some missing. Of some 130,000 clones listed, roughly 93% are singletons. No antigen is known for these receptors. The sequenced sample was unstimulated CD4+ T cells sorted from spleen or lymph node cells, obtained before intestinal transplant. These receptors were taken from a human donor who received an intestinal transplant.

The chain joins TRBV18 to TRBJ2-2; D is perhaps TRBD2 (6 bases). V lost 1 base, J lost 1 base, and 19 bases lay in between. The CDR3 extends over 19 amino acids. Germline values: CDR1 KGHSH, CDR2 LQKENI. CDR3 protein: CASSPLRLGSAENTGELFF. CDR3 DNA sequence: TGTGCCAGCTCACCACTTCGACTAGGCTCAGCGGAGAACACCGGGGAGCTGTTTTTT.

The J gene is TRBJ2-3, the V gene TRBV7-8, with 8 bases identical to TRBD1. Germline CDR1 SGHVS, CDR2 FQNEAQ. The CDR3 is 14 residues long. Trimming at V came to 4 bases and at J to 4 bases, leaving 4 bases not matched to a gene. CDR3 nucleotides: TGTGCCAGCAGCTCCGGACAGGGATCAGATACGCAGTATTTT. This encodes CASSSGQGSDTQYF.

The chain employs TRBV30 and TRBJ2-4; TRBD1 might be the D (6 bases). Germline CDR1 reads GTSNPN; CDR2 reads SVGIG (reference sequence). This CDR3 is built from 17 residues. V was trimmed by 4 bases and J by 0 bases, leaving 19 bases between them. The CDR3 reads CAWTKMGAGVAKNIQYF. CDR3 nucleotides: TGTGCCTGGACCAAAATGGGGGCAGGAGTAGCCAAAAACATTCAGTACTTC.

The chain carries TRBV28 and TRBJ2-7, with D possibly matching TRBD1 (6 bases). V dropped 5 bases and J dropped 5 bases, with 19 bases sitting between them. Germline values: CDR1 MDHEN, CDR2 SYDVKM. The CDR3 extends over 15 amino acids. CDR3 DNA: TGTGCCAGCAGTCCCCCAGGGGCAGGGCTCCACGAGCAGTACTTC. It encodes CASSPPGAGLHEQYF.

This chain links TRBV11-2 with TRBJ2-7, with D possibly called TRBD1 or TRBD2 (5 bases each). The V and J ends lost 6 bases and 0 bases respectively, with 12 bases between them. The CDR3 totals 14 residues. From germline, CDR1 is SGHAT and CDR2 FQNNGV. The CDR3: CASSFDGGSYEQYF. CDR3 nucleotides: TGTGCCAGCAGTTTTGATGGGGGCTCCTACGAGCAGTACTTC.

The chain links TRBV6-1 to TRBJ1-2; D is unresolved. The germline V gene has CDR1 MNHNS and CDR2 SASEGT. This CDR3 has 11 residues. The V end was cut by 8 bases, the J end by 5 bases, with 9 bases between. CDR3 DNA: TGTGCCAGCCTGGGGTTTTATGGCTACACCTTC. As protein: CASLGFYGYTF.

The CDR3 DNA sequence: TGTGCCAGCAGTGGGCCCGGCAGGGGGTCCTATGGCTACACCTTC. It translates to CASSGPGRGSYGYTF. The gene calls are TRBV25-1 and TRBJ1-2, with 7 nucleotides matching TRBD1. V gave up 4 bases and J gave up 4 bases; unmatched junction bases: 9. Per germline, CDR1 MGHDK and CDR2 SYGVNS. The CDR3 extends over 15 amino acids.

In its sample, this clone was seen once. V and J are TRBV18 and TRBJ1-3; a weak D match, TRBD1 (6 bases). Between the trimmed V and J ends, which lost 4 bases and 3 bases, there was a span of 10 bases. The CDR3 sequence is 14 residues long. Germline V gives CDR1 KGHSH, CDR2 LQKENI. CDR3 bases: TGTGCCAGCTCACTACAGGGAGGTGGAAACACCATATATTTT. It encodes CASSLQGGGNTIYF.

This clone has just a few counts. The chain is built from TRBV10-2 and TRBJ1-3; no reliable D call. The V end lost 2 bases, the J end lost 7 bases, and 12 bases lay between the germline ends. Germline assignment: CDR1 WSHSY and CDR2 SAAADI. The length of the CDR3 is 14 residues. The CDR3 nucleotides read TGCGCCAGCAGTGAGAGTGGCAGGCCCAACACCATATATTTT. It specifies CASSESGRPNTIYF.

The rearrangement links TRBV5-6 to TRBJ1-5; weak D call: TRBD1 (5 bases). V was trimmed by 0 bases and J by 3 bases, leaving 7 bases between them. There are 14 residues in the CDR3. Germline CDR1 SGHDT, CDR2 YYEEEE. This CDR3 reads CASSLGQHNQPQHF. The CDR3 bases are TGTGCCAGCAGCTTGGGACAGCACAATCAGCCCCAGCATTTT.

V is TRBV28 and J is TRBJ2-7, with D uncertain. The CDR3 is 15 residues long. V was shortened by 1 base and J by 2 bases, with 12 bases between the two germline ends. The germline gives CDR1 MDHEN, CDR2 SYDVKM. In nucleotides, the CDR3 is TGTGCCAGCAGTTTATCCCCTCGGATGACCTACGAGCAGTACTTC. Protein: CASSLSPRMTYEQYF.

The CDR3 DNA sequence: TGTGCCAGCAGCAAAGCTGACAGGGGGCGCGGGAACACTGAAGCTTTCTTT. It translates to CASSKADRGRGNTEAFF. The V gene is TRBV21-1, the J gene TRBJ1-1; TRBD1 is taken as the D call from the table, unchecked against the DNA. TRBV21-1 is an annotated pseudogene. CDR3 size: 17 residues.

The chain employs TRBV18 and TRBJ2-7; 7 bases fit TRBD1. Trimming took 0 bases from V and 6 from J; bases not matched to a gene: 8. The V gene's germline CDR1 is KGHSH and CDR2 LQKENI. This CDR3 has 15 residues. CDR3: CASSPPAQGQSEQYF. CDR3 in DNA: TGTGCCAGCTCACCACCGGCCCAGGGACAGAGCGAGCAGTACTTC.

This chain connects TRBV5-6 to TRBJ2-1; D gene unclear. V lost 5 bases and J 5 bases, leaving 8 bases between the germline ends. Germline V gives CDR1 SGHDT, CDR2 YYEEEE. The CDR3 has 12 amino acids. CDR3 sequence: CASRAAHNEQFF. The CDR3 nucleotides read TGTGCCAGCAGGGCAGCCCACAATGAGCAGTTCTTC.

The chain carries TRBV7-9 and TRBJ1-1; D is possibly TRBD1 (5 bases). The CDR3 consists of 14 residues. Germline loops: CDR1 SEHNR, CDR2 FQNEAQ (reference sequence). The V gene lost 6 bases and the J gene lost 2 bases, with 13 bases spanning the gap. The chain's CDR3 is CASSIDSSNTEAFF. The CDR3 nucleotides are TGTGCCAGCAGTATCGACAGTTCTAACACTGAAGCTTTCTTT.

The CDR3 DNA follows: TGCGCCAGCAGCCAAGAGCCCGCGGCGGGGAAACTCTACAATGAGCAGTTCTTC. Its translation is CASSQEPAAGKLYNEQFF. The V call is TRBV4-1, the J call TRBJ2-1, with a weak D call TRBD2 (6 bases). In germline, CDR1 is MGHRA, CDR2 YSYEKL. The CDR3 sequence is 18 residues long. Trimming removed 0 bases from V and 3 bases from J, with 18 bases in between.

The rearrangement links TRBV7-9 to TRBJ2-3; 15 bases match TRBD2. There are 16 residues in the CDR3. Germline V gene sequence: CDR1 SEHNR, CDR2 FQNEAQ (reference sequence). Unmatched junction bases numbered 4, after V lost 5 bases and J lost 4 bases. The CDR3 loop is CASSAGLAGGPDTQYF. CDR3 DNA: TGTGCCAGCAGCGCCGGACTAGCGGGAGGGCCAGATACGCAGTATTTT.

The chain combines TRBV5-1 with TRBJ2-7; 13 bases match TRBD2. The germline V gene has CDR1 SGHRS and CDR2 YFSETQ. The CDR3 runs 16 residues. J gave up 6 bases and V 4 bases, and 10 bases lay outside the gene matches. Written as DNA, the CDR3 is TGCGCCAGCAGCCCGGGAGGACTAGCGGGAGAAGGCGAGCAGTACTTC. Amino acids: CASSPGGLAGEGEQYF. Based on the CDR3 plus reference TRBV5-1 and TRBJ2-7, the full variable domain is KAGVTQTPRYLIKTRGQQVTLSCSPISGHRSVSWYQQTPGQGLQFLFEYFSETQRNKGNFPGRFSGRQFSNSRSEMNVSTLELGDSALYLCASSPGGLAGEGEQYFGPGTRLTVT.

V gene TRBV9 combines with J gene TRBJ2-1, with D possibly TRBD2 on 6 matching bases. Per the germline V gene, CDR1 is SGDLS and CDR2 is YYNGEE. V shed 3 bases and J shed 7 bases, with 14 bases lying between them. The CDR3 extends over 14 amino acids. In DNA form, the CDR3 reads TGTGCCAGCAGCGGCCCCGGGACTGCGAATGAGCAGTTCTTC. Translation: CASSGPGTANEQFF.

The chain links TRBV5-1 to TRBJ2-3; no reliable D call. The CDR3 length is 14 residues. Between the trimmed V and J ends, which lost 2 bases and 2 bases, there was a span of 9 bases. CDR1 is SGHRS and CDR2 is YFSETQ in the germline V gene. CDR3 bases: TGCGCCAGCAGCTTCGACCTCTCCACAGATACGCAGTATTTT. This sequence encodes CASSFDLSTDTQYF. Combining the CDR3 with reference TRBV5-1 and TRBJ2-3 gives the whole variable domain KAGVTQTPRYLIKTRGQQVTLSCSPISGHRSVSWYQQTPGQGLQFLFEYFSETQRNKGNFPGRFSGRQFSNSRSEMNVSTLELGDSALYLCASSFDLSTDTQYFGPGTRLTVL.

The CDR3 loop reads CASSLGGLSGANVLTF. CDR3 DNA: TGCGCCAGCAGCTTGGGGGGACTCTCTGGGGCCAACGTCCTGACTTTC. The V call is TRBV5-1, the J call TRBJ2-6, with TRBD2 as a possible D gene (6 bases). The CDR3 is 16 amino acids. The V gene lost 0 bases and the J gene lost 0 bases, with 7 bases spanning the gap. In germline, CDR1 is SGHRS, CDR2 YFSETQ.

The V call is TRBV18, the J call TRBJ2-3, with D unresolved. Trimming took off 5 bases at V and 5 bases at J, with 14 bases between the two ends. The CDR3 consists of 14 residues. The germline V gene has CDR1 KGHSH and CDR2 LQKENI. The CDR3 here is CASSSLDVGDTQYF. CDR3 bases: TGTGCCAGCTCATCCCTCGACGTAGGAGATACGCAGTATTTT.

This chain uses TRBV5-1 with TRBJ2-7; no definite D call. CDR1 and CDR2 from the germline V gene are SGHRS and YFSETQ. The germline V and J ends were trimmed by 0 bases and 3 bases, with 10 bases remaining between them. The CDR3 is 14 residues long. The CDR3 DNA reads TGCGCCAGCAGCTTGGACAGATTCCACTACGAGCAGTACTTC. Its translation is CASSLDRFHYEQYF. The full variable domain, its missing parts supplied by reference TRBV5-1 and TRBJ2-7, is KAGVTQTPRYLIKTRGQQVTLSCSPISGHRSVSWYQQTPGQGLQFLFEYFSETQRNKGNFPGRFSGRQFSNSRSEMNVSTLELGDSALYLCASSLDRFHYEQYFGPGTRLTVT.

The CDR3 spells CASSLWLGGLYEQYF. Here the CDR3 DNA reads TGTGCCAGCAGCTTGTGGCTCGGAGGGCTCTACGAGCAGTACTTC. This chain uses TRBV5-6 with TRBJ2-7; D may be TRBD2 (6 bases). The CDR3 consists of 15 residues. The V gene lost 1 base and the J gene lost 3 bases, with 14 bases spanning the gap. CDR1 and CDR2 (germline): SGHDT, YYEEEE.

This chain links TRBV4-1 with TRBJ2-7; 9 nucleotides align to TRBD1. The CDR3 is 13 amino acids. J gave up 6 bases and V 1 base, and 1 base lay outside the gene matches. Germline CDR1 is MGHRA and CDR2 is YSYEKL. The CDR3 reads CASSQVTGGEQYF. The CDR3 bases are TGCGCCAGCAGCCAAGTGACAGGGGGCGAGCAGTACTTC.

The chain has TRBV30 and TRBJ1-5; 11 bases fit TRBD1. The CDR3 runs 13 residues. With 7 bases clipped from V and 4 bases from J, the junction kept 3 bases outside the gene matches. Germline CDR1 and CDR2: GTSNPN and SVGIG (reference sequence). DNA of the CDR3: TGTGCCTCAGGGACAGGGGGGAATCAGCCCCAGCATTTT. This codes for CASGTGGNQPQHF.